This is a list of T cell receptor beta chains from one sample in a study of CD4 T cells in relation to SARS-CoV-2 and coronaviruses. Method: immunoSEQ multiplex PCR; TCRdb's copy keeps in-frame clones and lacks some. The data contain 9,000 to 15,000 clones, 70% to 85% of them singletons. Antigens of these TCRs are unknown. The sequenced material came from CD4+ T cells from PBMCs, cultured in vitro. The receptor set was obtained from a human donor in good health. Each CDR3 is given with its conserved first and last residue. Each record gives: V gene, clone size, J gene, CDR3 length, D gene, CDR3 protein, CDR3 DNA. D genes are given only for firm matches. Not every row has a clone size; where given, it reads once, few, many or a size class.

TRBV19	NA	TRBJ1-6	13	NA	CASSNWDNSPLHF	TGTGCCAGTAGTAACTGGGACAACTCACCCCTCCACTTT
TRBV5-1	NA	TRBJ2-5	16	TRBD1	CASSLGPGQTQETQYF	TGCGCCAGCAGCTTGGGACCGGGACAGACCCAAGAGACCCAGTACTTC
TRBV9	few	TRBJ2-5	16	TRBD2	CASSVFGGGAGETQYF	TGTGCCAGCAGCGTGTTCGGCGGGGGGGCAGGAGAGACCCAGTACTTC
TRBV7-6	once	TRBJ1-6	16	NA	CASSSSGTMGNSPLHF	TGTGCCAGCAGCTCCAGCGGGACAATGGGTAATTCACCCCTCCACTTT
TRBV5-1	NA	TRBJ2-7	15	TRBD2	CASSLARGGRYEQYF	TGCGCCAGCAGCTTGGCTCGCGGGGGGAGGTACGAGCAGTACTTC
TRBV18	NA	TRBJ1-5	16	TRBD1	CASSPPGTGPNQPQHF	TGTGCCAGCTCACCACCCGGGACAGGGCCCAATCAGCCCCAGCATTTT
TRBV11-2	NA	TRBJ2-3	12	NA	CASSFRTDTQYF	TGTGCCAGCAGCTTCCGCACAGATACGCAGTATTTT
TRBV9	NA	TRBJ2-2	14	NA	CASSVGANTGELFF	TGTGCCAGCAGCGTAGGCGCGAACACCGGGGAGCTGTTTTTT
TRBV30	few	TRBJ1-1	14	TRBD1	CAWSAGQVNTEAFF	TGTGCCTGGAGTGCCGGACAGGTGAACACTGAAGCTTTCTTT
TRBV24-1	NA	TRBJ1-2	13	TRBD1	CATSDWTGDGYTF	TGTGCCACCAGTGATTGGACAGGGGATGGCTACACCTTC
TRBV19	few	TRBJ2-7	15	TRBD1	CASSIQGARSGEQYF	TGTGCCAGTAGTATCCAGGGGGCGCGATCTGGGGAGCAGTACTTC
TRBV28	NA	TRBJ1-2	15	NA	CASSPPGEPGNGYTF	TGTGCCAGCAGTCCCCCCGGGGAGCCCGGGAATGGCTACACCTTC
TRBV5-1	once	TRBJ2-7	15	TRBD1	CASRRDRGLTGEQYF	TGCGCCAGCAGGAGGGACAGGGGACTAACGGGGGAGCAGTACTTC
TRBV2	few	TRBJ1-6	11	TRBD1	CASRGQGPLHF	TGTGCCAGCAGGGGACAGGGCCCCCTCCACTTT
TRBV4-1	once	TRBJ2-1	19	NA	CASSQPGLQRRTPYNEQFF	TGCGCCAGCAGCCAACCGGGCCTCCAACGGCGTACGCCCTACAATGAGCAGTTCTTC
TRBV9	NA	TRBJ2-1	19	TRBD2	CASSAPGLARASSYNEQFF	TGTGCCAGCAGCGCCCCGGGACTAGCGAGAGCGAGCTCCTACAATGAGCAGTTCTTC
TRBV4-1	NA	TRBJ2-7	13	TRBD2	CASSQESSGSKYF	TGCGCCAGCAGCCAAGAGTCCAGCGGGAGTAAATACTTC
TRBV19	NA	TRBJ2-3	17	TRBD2	CASSSGLAGFSTDTQYF	TGTGCCAGTAGTTCCGGACTAGCGGGGTTTAGCACAGATACGCAGTATTTT
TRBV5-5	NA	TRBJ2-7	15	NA	CASSMRADLGYEQYF	TGTGCCAGCAGCATGAGGGCTGACCTGGGGTACGAGCAGTACTTC
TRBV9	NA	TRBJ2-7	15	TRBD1	CASSAGQGGYYEQYF	TGTGCCAGCAGCGCGGGACAGGGTGGGTACTACGAGCAGTACTTC
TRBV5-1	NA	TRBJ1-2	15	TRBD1	CASSPASDRGDGYTF	TGCGCCAGCAGCCCCGCCAGTGACAGGGGTGATGGCTACACCTTC
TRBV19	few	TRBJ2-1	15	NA	CASSISSGPHNEQFF	TGTGCCAGTAGTATCTCTTCGGGACCCCACAATGAGCAGTTCTTC
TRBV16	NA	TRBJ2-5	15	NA	CASSRTYVGGETQYF	TGTGCCAGCAGCCGAACCTATGTCGGGGGCGAGACCCAGTACTTC
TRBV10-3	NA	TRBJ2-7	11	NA	CAISEGYEQYF	TGTGCCATCAGTGAAGGATACGAGCAGTACTTC
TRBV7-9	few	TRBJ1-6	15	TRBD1	CASRGTGTDNSPLHF	TGTGCCAGCAGGGGTACCGGGACAGATAATTCACCCCTCCACTTT
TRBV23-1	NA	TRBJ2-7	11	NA	CASRTLYEQYF	TGCGCCAGCAGGACATTATACGAGCAGTACTTC
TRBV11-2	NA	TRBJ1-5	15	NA	CASSLGGGLGQPQHF	TGTGCCAGCAGCTTGGGGGGCGGCCTGGGGCAGCCCCAGCATTTT
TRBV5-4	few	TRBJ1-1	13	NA	CASSHLLGTEAFF	TGTGCCAGCAGCCACCTTTTAGGCACTGAAGCTTTCTTT
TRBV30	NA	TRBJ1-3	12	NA	CAWGTSGNTIYF	TGTGCCTGGGGGACCTCTGGAAACACCATATATTTT
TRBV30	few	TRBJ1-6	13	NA	CACTWLDDSPLHF	TGTGCCTGTACCTGGCTTGATGATTCACCCCTCCACTTT
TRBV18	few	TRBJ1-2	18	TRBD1	CASSDQGTGDTLNYGYTF	TGTGCCAGCTCCGACCAAGGGACAGGGGACACTTTGAACTATGGCTACACCTTC
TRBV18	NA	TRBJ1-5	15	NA	CASSPRALSGQPQHF	TGTGCCAGCTCACCAAGGGCACTTTCGGGTCAGCCCCAGCATTTT
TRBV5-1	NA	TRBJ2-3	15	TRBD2	CASSLGLASTDTQYF	TGCGCCAGCAGCTTAGGACTAGCGAGCACAGATACGCAGTATTTT
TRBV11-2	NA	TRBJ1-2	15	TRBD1	CASSRSGGASYGYTF	TGTGCCAGCAGCCGCTCAGGGGGCGCAAGCTATGGCTACACCTTC
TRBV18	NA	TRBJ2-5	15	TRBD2	CASSPPGLAAETQYF	TGTGCCAGCTCACCACCGGGACTAGCGGCAGAGACCCAGTACTTC
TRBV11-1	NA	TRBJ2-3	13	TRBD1	CASSWTGAPTQYF	TGTGCCAGCAGCTGGACAGGGGCACCCACGCAGTATTTT
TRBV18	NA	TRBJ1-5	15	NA	CASSPPLSENQPQHF	TGTGCCAGCTCACCACCGTTGAGTGAGAATCAGCCCCAGCATTTT
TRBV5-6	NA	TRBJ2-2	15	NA	CASSLSGGLAGELFF	TGTGCCAGCAGCTTGAGCGGAGGGCTGGCTGGGGAGCTGTTTTTT
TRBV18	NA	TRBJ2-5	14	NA	CASSPAPNEETQYF	TGTGCCAGCTCACCCGCCCCCAATGAAGAGACCCAGTACTTC
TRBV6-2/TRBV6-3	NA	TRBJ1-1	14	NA	CASSYSQSGTEAFF	TGTGCCAGCAGTTACTCTCAGTCGGGCACTGAAGCTTTCTTT
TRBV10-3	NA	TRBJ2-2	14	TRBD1	CAIRGQAETGELFF	TGTGCCATCAGGGGACAGGCGGAGACCGGGGAGCTGTTTTTT
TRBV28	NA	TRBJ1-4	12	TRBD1	CASSQGGEKLFF	TGTGCCAGCAGCCAGGGGGGGGAAAAACTGTTTTTT
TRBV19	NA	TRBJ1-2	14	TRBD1	CASSPQTGVYGYTF	TGTGCCAGTAGTCCTCAGACAGGGGTATATGGCTACACCTTC
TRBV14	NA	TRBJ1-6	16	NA	CASSQGGAPSGSPLHF	TGTGCCAGCAGCCAAGGGGGCGCCCCCTCGGGATCACCCCTCCACTTT
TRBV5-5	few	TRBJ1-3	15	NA	CASSFRAGPWYTIYF	TGTGCCAGCAGCTTTAGAGCTGGACCATGGTACACCATATATTTT
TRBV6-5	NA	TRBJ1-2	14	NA	CASSYSQGQGGYTF	TGTGCCAGCAGTTACTCCCAGGGCCAGGGAGGCTACACCTTC
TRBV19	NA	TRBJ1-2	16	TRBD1	CASSIDRVGSDYGYTF	TGTGCCAGTAGTATCGACAGGGTTGGTTCGGACTATGGCTACACCTTC
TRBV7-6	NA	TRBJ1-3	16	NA	CASSLGQPSLGNTIYF	TGTGCCAGCAGCCTGGGGCAGCCATCCCTAGGAAACACCATATATTTT
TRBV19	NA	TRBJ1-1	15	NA	CASSPGEGWSTEAFF	TGTGCCAGTAGTCCCGGAGAGGGCTGGAGCACTGAAGCTTTCTTT
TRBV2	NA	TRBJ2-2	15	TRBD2	CASSGAGANTGELFF	TGTGCCAGCAGTGGGGCGGGGGCGAACACCGGGGAGCTGTTTTTT
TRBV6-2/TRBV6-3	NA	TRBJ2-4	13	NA	CASSYGQKNIQYF	TGTGCCAGCAGTTATGGACAGAAAAACATTCAGTACTTC
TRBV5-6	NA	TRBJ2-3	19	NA	CASSPIPGTRKRYTDTQYF	TGTGCCAGCAGCCCTATCCCCGGGACAAGAAAGAGGTACACAGATACGCAGTATTTT
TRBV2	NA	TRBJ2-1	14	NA	CASREASAYNEQFF	TGTGCCAGCAGGGAGGCGTCCGCCTACAATGAGCAGTTCTTC
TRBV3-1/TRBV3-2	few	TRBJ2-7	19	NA	CASNPYRGGSPEASYEQYF	TGTGCCAGCAACCCGTATAGGGGCGGAAGCCCAGAGGCCTCCTACGAGCAGTACTTC
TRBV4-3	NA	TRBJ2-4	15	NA	CASSQDGARGDIQYF	TGCGCCAGCAGCCAAGATGGGGCGCGAGGAGACATTCAGTACTTC
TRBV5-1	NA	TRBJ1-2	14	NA	CASSSGGARYGYTF	TGCGCCAGCAGCTCGGGAGGAGCTAGATATGGCTACACCTTC
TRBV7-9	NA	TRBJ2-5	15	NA	CASSRTYGGRETQYF	TGTGCCAGCAGCCGGACCTACGGGGGTCGGGAGACCCAGTACTTC